This T cell receptor (beta chain) was profiled in a study of T cell changes during pregnancy in multiple sclerosis. The CDR3 length is 16 residues. Per germline, CDR1 SGHTA and CDR2 FQGNSA. The junction had 5 bases not matched to a gene; V was cut back by 4 bases and J by 1 base. The method was immunoSEQ multiplex PCR; TCRdb's version includes in-frame clones alone and lacks a portion of them. Of almost 50,000 clones listed, roughly nine tenths are singletons. This clonotype was sampled from a female donor in good health, enrolled as a control in a pregnancy study. The rearrangement links TRBV7-2 to TRBJ2-2; 8 nucleotides match TRBD1. The sample was CD4+ T cells from peripheral blood mononuclear cells, taken in the second trimester of pregnancy. DNA for the CDR3: TGTGCCAGCAGCTCACCTACAGGGGGGAACACCGGGGAGCTGTTTTTT. Its protein is CASSSPTGGNTGELFF.